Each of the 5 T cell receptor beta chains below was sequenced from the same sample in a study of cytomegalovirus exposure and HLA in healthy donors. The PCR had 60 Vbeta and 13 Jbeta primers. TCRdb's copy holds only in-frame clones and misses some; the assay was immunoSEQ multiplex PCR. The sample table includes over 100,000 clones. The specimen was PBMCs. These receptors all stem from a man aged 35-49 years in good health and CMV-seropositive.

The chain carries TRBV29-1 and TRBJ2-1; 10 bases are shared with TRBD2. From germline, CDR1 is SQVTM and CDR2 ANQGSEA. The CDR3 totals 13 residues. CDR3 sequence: CSTGLARNNEQFF. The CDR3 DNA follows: TGCAGTACGGGACTAGCGAGAAACAATGAGCAGTTCTTC.

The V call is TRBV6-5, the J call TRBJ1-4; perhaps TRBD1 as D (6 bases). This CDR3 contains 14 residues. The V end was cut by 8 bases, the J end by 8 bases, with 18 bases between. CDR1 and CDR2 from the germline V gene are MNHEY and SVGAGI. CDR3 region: CASASGGGREKLFF. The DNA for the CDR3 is TGTGCCAGCGCCTCGGGGGGCGGGCGAGAAAAACTGTTTTTT.

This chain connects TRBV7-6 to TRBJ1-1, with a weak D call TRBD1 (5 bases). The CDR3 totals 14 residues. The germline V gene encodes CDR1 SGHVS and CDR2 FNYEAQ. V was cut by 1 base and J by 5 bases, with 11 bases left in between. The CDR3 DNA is TGTGCCAGCAGCTTAGTAGTCCGGGGGACTGAAGCTTTCTTT. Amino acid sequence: CASSLVVRGTEAFF. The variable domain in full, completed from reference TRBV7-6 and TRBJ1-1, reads GAGVSQSPRYKVTKRGQDVALRCDPISGHVSLYWYRQALGQGPEFLTYFNYEAQQDKSGLPNDRFSAERPEGSISTLTIQRTEQRDSAMYRCASSLVVRGTEAFFGQGTRLTVV.

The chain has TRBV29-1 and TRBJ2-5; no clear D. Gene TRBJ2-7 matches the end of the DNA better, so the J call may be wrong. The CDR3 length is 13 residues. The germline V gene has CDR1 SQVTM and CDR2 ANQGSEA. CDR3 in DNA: TGCAGCGTGCGGACCGCTAGCTCCTACGAGCAGTACTTC. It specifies CSVRTASSYEQYF.

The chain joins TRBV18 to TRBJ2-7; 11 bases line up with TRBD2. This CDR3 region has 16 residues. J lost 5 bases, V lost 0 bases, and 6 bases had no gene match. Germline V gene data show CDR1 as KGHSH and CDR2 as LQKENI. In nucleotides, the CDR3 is TGTGCCAGCTCACCACCGGGGATAGCGGGAGGGCACGAGCAGTACTTC. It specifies CASSPPGIAGGHEQYF.